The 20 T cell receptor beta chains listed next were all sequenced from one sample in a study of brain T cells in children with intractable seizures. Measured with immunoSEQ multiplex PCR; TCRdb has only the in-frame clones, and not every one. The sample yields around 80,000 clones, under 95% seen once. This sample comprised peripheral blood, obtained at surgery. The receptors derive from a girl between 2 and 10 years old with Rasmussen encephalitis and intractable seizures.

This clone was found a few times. CDR3 nucleotides: TGTGCCAGCAGTTTACTCATCTCTGGAAACACCATATATTTT. Translating it yields CASSLLISGNTIYF. The genes are TRBV2 and TRBJ1-3; D gene unclear. The CDR3 runs 14 residues. The V gene's germline CDR1 is SNHLY and CDR2 FYNNEI. The germline V and J ends were trimmed by 5 bases and 0 bases, with 8 bases remaining between them.

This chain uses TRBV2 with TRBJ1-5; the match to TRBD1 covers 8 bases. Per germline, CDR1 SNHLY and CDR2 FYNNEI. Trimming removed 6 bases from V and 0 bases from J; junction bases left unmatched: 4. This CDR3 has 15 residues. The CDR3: CASSSGQVSNQPQHF. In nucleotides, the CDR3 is TGTGCCAGCAGCTCGGGACAGGTTAGCAATCAGCCCCAGCATTTT.

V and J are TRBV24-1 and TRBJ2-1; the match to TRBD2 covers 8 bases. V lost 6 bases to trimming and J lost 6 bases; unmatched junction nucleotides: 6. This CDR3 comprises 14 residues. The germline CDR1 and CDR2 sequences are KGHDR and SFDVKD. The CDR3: CATSIAGRINEQFF. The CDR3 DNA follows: TGTGCCACCAGTATAGCGGGGCGAATCAATGAGCAGTTCTTC.

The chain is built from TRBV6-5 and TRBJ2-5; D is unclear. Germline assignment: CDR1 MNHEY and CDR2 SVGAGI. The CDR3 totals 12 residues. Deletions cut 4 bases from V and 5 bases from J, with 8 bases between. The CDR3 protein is CASSFLGETQYF. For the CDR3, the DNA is TGTGCCAGCAGTTTCCTAGGGGAGACCCAGTACTTC.

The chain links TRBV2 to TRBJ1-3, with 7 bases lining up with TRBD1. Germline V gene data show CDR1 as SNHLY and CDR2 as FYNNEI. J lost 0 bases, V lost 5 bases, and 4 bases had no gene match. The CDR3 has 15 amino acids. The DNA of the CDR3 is TGTGCCAGCAGTTACGGGACAGACTCTGGAAACACCATATATTTT. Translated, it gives CASSYGTDSGNTIYF.

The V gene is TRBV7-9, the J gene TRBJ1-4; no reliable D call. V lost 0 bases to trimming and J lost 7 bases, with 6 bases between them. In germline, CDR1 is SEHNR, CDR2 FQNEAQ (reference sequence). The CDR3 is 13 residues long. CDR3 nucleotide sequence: TGTGCCAGCAGCTTAGCGCGGAGTGAAAAACTGTTTTTT. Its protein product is CASSLARSEKLFF.

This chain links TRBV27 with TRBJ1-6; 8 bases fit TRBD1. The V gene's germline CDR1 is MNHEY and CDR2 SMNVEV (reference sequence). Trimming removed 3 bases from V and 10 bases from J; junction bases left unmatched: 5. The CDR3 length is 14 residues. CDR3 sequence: CASSFGQGASPLHF. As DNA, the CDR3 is TGTGCCAGCAGTTTCGGACAGGGAGCCTCACCCCTCCACTTT.

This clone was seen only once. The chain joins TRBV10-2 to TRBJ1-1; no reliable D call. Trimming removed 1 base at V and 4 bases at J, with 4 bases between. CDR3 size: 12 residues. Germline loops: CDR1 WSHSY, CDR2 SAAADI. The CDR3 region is CASSEFGTEAFF. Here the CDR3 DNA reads TGCGCCAGCAGTGAGTTCGGCACTGAAGCTTTCTTT.

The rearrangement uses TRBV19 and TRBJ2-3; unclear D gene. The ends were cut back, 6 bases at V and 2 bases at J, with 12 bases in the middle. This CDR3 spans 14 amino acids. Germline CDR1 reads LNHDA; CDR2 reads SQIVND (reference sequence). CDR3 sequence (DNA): TGTGCCAGTAGAGCTGAAGGATCCACAGATACGCAGTATTTT. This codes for CASRAEGSTDTQYF.

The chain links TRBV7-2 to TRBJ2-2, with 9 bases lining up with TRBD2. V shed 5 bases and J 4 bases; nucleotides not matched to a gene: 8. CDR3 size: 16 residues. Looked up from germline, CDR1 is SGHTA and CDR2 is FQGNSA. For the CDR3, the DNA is TGTGCCAGCAGCCGCACTAGCGGGCGGGGCACCGGGGAGCTGTTTTTT. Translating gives CASSRTSGRGTGELFF. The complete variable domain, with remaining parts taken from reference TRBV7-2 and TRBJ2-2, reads GAGVSQSPSNKVTEKGKDVELRCDPISGHTALYWYRQSLGQGLEFLIYFQGNSAPDKSGLPSDRFSAERTGGSVSTLTIQRTQQEDSAVYLCASSRTSGRGTGELFFGEGSRLTVL.

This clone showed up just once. CDR3 DNA sequence: TGTGCCAGCAGTTTATACCCTACTACAGGGGGCGCGAGGGAAAAACTGTTTTTT. Protein: CASSLYPTTGGAREKLFF. The chain joins TRBV28 to TRBJ1-4; 9 bases map to TRBD1. The CDR3 loop spans 18 amino acids. Trimming took 1 base from V and 8 from J; bases not matched to a gene: 14. From germline, CDR1 is MDHEN and CDR2 SYDVKM.

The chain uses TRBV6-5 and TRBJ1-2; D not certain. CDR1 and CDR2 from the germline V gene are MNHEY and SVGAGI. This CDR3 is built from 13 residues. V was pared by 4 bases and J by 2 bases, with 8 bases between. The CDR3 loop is CASSWNSNYGYTF. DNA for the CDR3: TGTGCCAGCAGTTGGAACTCGAACTATGGCTACACCTTC.

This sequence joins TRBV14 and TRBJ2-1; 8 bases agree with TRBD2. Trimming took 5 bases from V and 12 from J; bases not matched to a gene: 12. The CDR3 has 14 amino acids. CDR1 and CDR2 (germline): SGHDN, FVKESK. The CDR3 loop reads CASSSIPLAAVQFF. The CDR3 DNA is TGTGCCAGCAGCTCGATTCCACTAGCGGCCGTGCAGTTCTTC.

In DNA, the CDR3 is TGTGCCAGCAGCGGCCGGGACCTCTACGAGCAGTACTTC. It translates to CASSGRDLYEQYF. This chain uses TRBV5-4 with TRBJ2-7, with D tentatively TRBD1 or TRBD2 (5 bases each). The length of the CDR3 is 13 residues. The V gene's germline CDR1 is SGHNT and CDR2 YYREEE (reference sequence). Trimming stripped 4 bases from V and 3 bases from J, with 11 bases between.

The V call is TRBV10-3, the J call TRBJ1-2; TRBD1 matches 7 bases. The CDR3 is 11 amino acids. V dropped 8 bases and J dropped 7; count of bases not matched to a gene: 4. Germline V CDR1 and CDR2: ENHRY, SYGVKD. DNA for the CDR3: TGTGCCATCGGGACAGACGGTGGCTACACCTTC. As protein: CAIGTDGGYTF.

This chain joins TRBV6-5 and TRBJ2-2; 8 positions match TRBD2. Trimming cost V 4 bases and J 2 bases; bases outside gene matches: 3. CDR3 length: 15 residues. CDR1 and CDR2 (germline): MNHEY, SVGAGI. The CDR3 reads CASSSGGTNTGELFF. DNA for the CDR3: TGTGCCAGCAGTTCGGGGGGGACCAACACCGGGGAGCTGTTTTTT.

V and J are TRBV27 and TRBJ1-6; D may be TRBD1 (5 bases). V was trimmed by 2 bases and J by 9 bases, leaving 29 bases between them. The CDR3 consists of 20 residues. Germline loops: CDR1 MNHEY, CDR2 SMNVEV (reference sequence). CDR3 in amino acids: CASSLPKRNRTPEKLSPLHF. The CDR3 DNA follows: TGTGCCAGCAGTTTACCCAAGAGGAACAGGACACCCGAGAAACTTTCACCCCTCCACTTT.

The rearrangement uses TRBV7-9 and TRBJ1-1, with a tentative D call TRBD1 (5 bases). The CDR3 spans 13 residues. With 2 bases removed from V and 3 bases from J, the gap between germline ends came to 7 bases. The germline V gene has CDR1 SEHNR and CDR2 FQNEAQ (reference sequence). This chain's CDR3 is CASSLTRDTEAFF. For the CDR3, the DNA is TGTGCCAGCAGCTTAACCAGGGACACTGAAGCTTTCTTT.

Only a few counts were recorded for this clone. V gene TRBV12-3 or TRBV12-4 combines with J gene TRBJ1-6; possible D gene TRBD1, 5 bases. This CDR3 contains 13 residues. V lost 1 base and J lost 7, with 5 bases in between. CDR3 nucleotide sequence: TGTGCCAGCAGTTTAGAGGGGAATTCACCCCTCCACTTT. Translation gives CASSLEGNSPLHF.

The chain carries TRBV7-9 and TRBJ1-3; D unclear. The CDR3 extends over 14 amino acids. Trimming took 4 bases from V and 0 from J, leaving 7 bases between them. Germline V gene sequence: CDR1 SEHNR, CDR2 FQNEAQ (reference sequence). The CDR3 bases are TGTGCCAGCAGCTATCCCCGCTCTGGAAACACCATATATTTT. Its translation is CASSYPRSGNTIYF.